This T cell receptor (beta chain) was profiled in a study of T cells after yellow fever vaccination. At the level of the study: Fractions low in cell number were prepared with SMART-Seq v4 Ultra Low Input.

Losses at the gene ends were 2 bases for V and 7 bases for J; bases not matched to a gene: 5. Per germline, CDR1 KGHSH and CDR2 LQKENI. The CDR3 sequence is 13 residues long. Comment on this clonotype: Its antigen is as yet unknown.

MiXCR, applied by TCRdb to the 5' RACE reads, yields one record per CDR3 protein. In the table there are around 320,000 distinct CDR3 sequences, 8.7% of which are singletons. General study results and limits: In post-booster samples, most primary-vaccination clones reappeared (approximately 96% CD4, 70% to 90% CD8).

The rearrangement joins TRBV18 to TRBJ2-7, with 7 bases lining up with TRBD1. The sequencing used CD4+ T cells sorted from PBMCs, collected 5 days after the yellow fever booster vaccination. This TCR derives from a man younger than 35 who received the YFV17D yellow fever vaccine. CDR3 in DNA: TGTGCCAGCTCACCAACGACAGGGCTTGAGCAGTACGTC. Its translation: CASSPTTGLEQYV.